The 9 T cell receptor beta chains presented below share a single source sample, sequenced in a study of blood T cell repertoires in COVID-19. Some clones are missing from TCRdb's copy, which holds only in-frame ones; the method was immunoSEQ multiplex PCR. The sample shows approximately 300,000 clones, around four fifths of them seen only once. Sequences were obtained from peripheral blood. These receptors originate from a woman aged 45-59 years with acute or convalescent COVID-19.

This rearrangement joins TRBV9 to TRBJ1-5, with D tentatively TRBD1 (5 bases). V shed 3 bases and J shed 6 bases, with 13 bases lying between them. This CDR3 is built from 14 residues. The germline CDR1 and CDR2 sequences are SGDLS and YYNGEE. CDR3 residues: CASSAASGGQPQHF. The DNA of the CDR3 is TGTGCCAGCAGCGCGGCATCGGGGGGTCAGCCCCAGCATTTT.

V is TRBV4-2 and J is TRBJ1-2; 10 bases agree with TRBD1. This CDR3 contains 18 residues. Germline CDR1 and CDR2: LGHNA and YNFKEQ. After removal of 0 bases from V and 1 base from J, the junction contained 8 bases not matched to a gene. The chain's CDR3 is CASSQEIGTGDRNYGYTF. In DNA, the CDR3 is TGTGCCAGCAGCCAAGAGATTGGGACAGGGGATCGTAACTATGGCTACACCTTC.

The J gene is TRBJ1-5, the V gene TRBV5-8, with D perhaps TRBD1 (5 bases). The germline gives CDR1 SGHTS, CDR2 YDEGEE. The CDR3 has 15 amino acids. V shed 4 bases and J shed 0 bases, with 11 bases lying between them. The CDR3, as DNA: TGTGCCAGCAGCCCGGGGGGTCATAGCAATCAGCCCCAGCATTTT. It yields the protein CASSPGGHSNQPQHF.

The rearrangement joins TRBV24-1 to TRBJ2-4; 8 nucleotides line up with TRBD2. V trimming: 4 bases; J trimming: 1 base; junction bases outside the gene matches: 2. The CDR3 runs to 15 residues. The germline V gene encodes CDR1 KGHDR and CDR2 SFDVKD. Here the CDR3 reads CATSDGRGAKNIQYF. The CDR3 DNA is TGTGCCACCAGTGACGGGAGGGGGGCCAAAAACATTCAGTACTTC.

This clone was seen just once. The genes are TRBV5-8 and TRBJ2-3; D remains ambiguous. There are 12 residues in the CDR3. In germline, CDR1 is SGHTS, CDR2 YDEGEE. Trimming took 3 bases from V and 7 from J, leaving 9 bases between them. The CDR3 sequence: CASSWSEYTQYF. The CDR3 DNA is TGTGCCAGCAGCTGGAGCGAATATACGCAGTATTTT.

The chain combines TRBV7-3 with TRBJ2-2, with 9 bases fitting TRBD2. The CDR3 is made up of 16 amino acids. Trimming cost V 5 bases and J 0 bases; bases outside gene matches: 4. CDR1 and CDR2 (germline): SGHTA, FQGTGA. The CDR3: CASSPIAGANTGELFF. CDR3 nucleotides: TGTGCCAGCAGCCCGATAGCGGGAGCGAACACCGGGGAGCTGTTTTTT.

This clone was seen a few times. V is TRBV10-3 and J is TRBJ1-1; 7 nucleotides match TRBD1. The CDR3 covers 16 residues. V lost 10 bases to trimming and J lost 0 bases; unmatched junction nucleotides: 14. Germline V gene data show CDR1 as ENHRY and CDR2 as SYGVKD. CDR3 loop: CATQTGLVVLNTEAFF. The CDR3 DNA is TGTGCCACCCAGACAGGGCTAGTAGTTCTGAACACTGAAGCTTTCTTT.

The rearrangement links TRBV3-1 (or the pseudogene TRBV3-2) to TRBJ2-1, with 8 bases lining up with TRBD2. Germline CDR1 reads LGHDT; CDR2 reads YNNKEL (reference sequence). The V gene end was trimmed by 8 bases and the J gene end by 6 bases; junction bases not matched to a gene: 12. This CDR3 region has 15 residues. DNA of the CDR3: TGTGCCAGCTCTCCCCTCGTCCTAGCGGGCAATGAGCAGTTCTTC. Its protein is CASSPLVLAGNEQFF.

CDR3 DNA sequence: TGTGCCAGCTCACCACGGCAGGCTCAAGAGACCCAGTACTTC. It specifies CASSPRQAQETQYF. The chain uses TRBV18 and TRBJ2-5; D is undetermined. Trimming took 1 base from V and 2 from J, leaving 8 bases between them. The CDR3 extends over 14 amino acids. Germline V lookup: CDR1 KGHSH, CDR2 LQKENI. Looking up the rest from reference TRBV18 and TRBJ2-5 gives the full variable domain: NAGVMQNPRHLVRRRGQEARLRCSPMKGHSHVYWYRQLPEEGLKFMVYLQKENIIDESGMPKERFSAEFPKEGPSILRIQQVVRGDSAAYFCASSPRQAQETQYFGPGTRLLVL.